These 10 T cell receptor beta chains were all obtained from the same sample, sequenced in a study of Graves' ophthalmopathy and Graves' hyperthyroidism (dated by TCRdb to 2017 to 2018). The data were produced on an Illumina HiSeq 2000. For repertoire sequencing, the TCR beta CDR3 regions were amplified from RNA transcripts. The first round was an RT-PCR using HTBI primers with the Qiagen OneStep RT-PCR kit, and this first round was followed by a second-round multiplex PCR, then size selection and purification. The raw public data were reprocessed by TCRdb itself: fastp quality trimming at Q25, MiXCR clonotype calling, in-frame beta chains only. Records with the same CDR3 protein are collapsed into one entry carrying the most frequent genes and DNA. This sample gives approximately 500,000 distinct CDR3 sequences in total; over 13% of them show up just once. The top ten hold over 7.5% of the sample.

Sequences were obtained from blood. The source is a woman in her 30s with Graves' ophthalmopathy. Donor details come from another sample of the same person, matched by shared clones.

There are many counts of this clonotype. The rearrangement joins TRBV6-1 to TRBJ1-1, with D unresolved. This CDR3 is built from 15 residues. The V gene lost 5 bases and the J gene lost 7 bases, with 20 bases spanning the gap. Germline-derived CDR1 and CDR2 are MNHNS and SASEGT. The CDR3 sequence: CASSPTVGVLGEAFF. CDR3 nucleotide sequence: TGTGCCAGCAGTCCCACCGTTGGGGTCCTTGGTGAAGCTTTCTTT.

This clonotype turned up a few times. V gene TRBV6-2 or TRBV6-3 combines with J gene TRBJ2-5; D unresolved. Deletions cut 5 bases from V and 13 bases from J, with 8 bases between. The CDR3 totals 9 residues. Per germline, CDR1 MNHEY and CDR2 SVGEGT. Here the CDR3 reads CASSQPWYF. In DNA form, the CDR3 reads TGTGCCAGCAGTCAGCCCTGGTACTTC.

The rearrangement joins TRBV7-9 to TRBJ2-7; a possible D gene is TRBD2 (6 bases). The CDR3 totals 15 residues. Trimming took off 4 bases at V and 2 bases at J, with 15 bases between the two ends. Germline V gene data show CDR1 as SEHNR and CDR2 as FQNEAQ (reference sequence). The DNA for the CDR3 is TGTGCCAGCAGCTCCACGACTAGTATAACCTACGAGCAGTACTTC. Translation: CASSSTTSITYEQYF.

This clonotype was picked up many times. The V gene is TRBV6-1, the J gene TRBJ2-5; 10 nucleotides align to TRBD2. Germline CDR1 reads MNHNS; CDR2 reads SASEGT. J was trimmed by 5 bases and V by 5 bases; bases with no gene match: 14. The CDR3 has 17 amino acids. The CDR3, as DNA: TGTGCCAGCAGTCCCCCCGGGGCTAGCGGGGGTGGGGAGACCCAGTACTTC. Its translation is CASSPPGASGGGETQYF.

In this sample, this clonotype turned up many times. V and J are TRBV6-2 or TRBV6-3 and TRBJ1-5, with D hard to call. The germline V gene encodes CDR1 MNHEY and CDR2 SVGEGT. This CDR3 contains 15 residues. The V and J ends lost 0 bases and 6 bases respectively, with 12 bases between them. CDR3 loop: CASSYSGQIRQPQHF. The CDR3 DNA follows: TGTGCCAGCAGTTACTCAGGCCAAATTCGTCAGCCCCAGCATTTT.

This clonotype was recorded many times. The chain has TRBV10-3 and TRBJ2-2; 9 bases are shared with TRBD2. This CDR3 is built from 16 residues. The germline CDR1 and CDR2 sequences are ENHRY and SYGVKD. Germline trimming cut 6 bases from V and 1 base from J; bases unmatched to any gene: 6. The CDR3 reads CAISPLSGGNTGELFF. The CDR3 DNA follows: TGTGCCATCAGCCCGCTTAGCGGGGGGAACACCGGGGAGCTGTTTTTT.

This clonotype appeared many times. Relative to the germline gene, one junction end is altered; a read error may explain this. The chain links TRBV4-1 to TRBJ2-7; a weak D match, TRBD1 (5 bases). There are 12 residues in the CDR3. In germline, CDR1 is MGHRA, CDR2 YSYEKL. Here the CDR3 DNA reads TGTGCCAGCAGCCAGGGTTCCTACGAGCAGTACTTC. Its protein product is CASSQGSYEQYF.

There are many counts of this clonotype. The chain has TRBV10-1 and TRBJ2-5; 11 positions agree with TRBD2. V lost 4 bases and J lost 1; bases outside the gene matches: 2. This CDR3 contains 15 residues. Germline V gene data show CDR1 as WNHNN and CDR2 as SYGVQD (reference sequence). The CDR3 is CASSGGLAAQETQYF. The CDR3 bases are TGCGCCAGCAGTGGGGGACTAGCGGCCCAAGAGACCCAGTACTTC.

Ten or more counts support this clonotype. A single base separates this from a much larger clone, so it may be a read error. The chain is built from TRBV6-1 and TRBJ2-6, with a tentative D call TRBD1 (5 bases). Per the germline V gene, CDR1 is MNHNS and CDR2 is SASEGT. Trimming stripped 4 bases from V and 0 bases from J, with 7 bases between. The CDR3 is 15 amino acids. In DNA, the CDR3 is TGTGCCAGCAGTGTAGGGGACTCTGGGGCCAACGTCCTGACTTTC. Translating gives CASSVGDSGANVLTF.

This sequence joins TRBV18 and TRBJ1-6; weak D call: TRBD1 (6 bases). The V and J ends lost 1 base and 8 bases respectively, with 18 bases between them. This CDR3 has 17 residues. Germline CDR1 reads KGHSH; CDR2 reads LQKENI. DNA of the CDR3: TGTGCCAGCTCACCACTAGGGGGGCGCGGAACGGATTCACCCCTCCACTTT. Translating gives CASSPLGGRGTDSPLHF.